The 32 T cell receptor beta chains below all came from one sample that was sequenced in a study of blood T cells in healthy people across ages (dated by TCRdb to 2014 to 2015). Receptors were amplified or captured by 5' RACE. The sequencing machine was an Illumina HiSeq 2500. A second PCR of roughly 7 to 11 cycles was run with a J-beta primer mix and a sample-barcoded 5' primer. TCRdb applied fastp at Q25 and MiXCR to the public reads, then kept only in-frame beta chains. Every distinct CDR3 protein forms one entry, paired with its most common genes and DNA. The sample table shows some 930,000 distinct CDR3 sequences, and around 29% are seen once. The ten most abundant clones make up approximately 10% of the sample. The sample also formed part of further work on T cells of mothers and their children.

Sequencing used blood. The receptors were sampled from a woman between 40 and 50 years old in good health.

In regard to this clonotype: A much larger clone lies a single base off, so this may be a read error. The chain recombines TRBV29-1 with TRBJ2-5; TRBD1 agrees at 7 bases. CDR1 and CDR2 from the germline V gene are SQVTM and ANQGSEA. There are 15 residues in the CDR3. V shed 4 bases and J 4 bases; nucleotides not matched to a gene: 12. The CDR3: CSVVRSRGSSETQYF. In DNA, the CDR3 is TGCAGCGTTGTTCGGAGCAGGGGGTCATCAGAGACCCAGTACTTC.

There are a few counts of this clonotype. The chain combines TRBV24-1 with TRBJ2-3, with D hard to call. The CDR3 extends over 13 amino acids. Trimming pared 7 bases from V and 2 bases from J, leaving 9 bases between. Germline CDR1 KGHDR, CDR2 SFDVKD. CDR3 nucleotides: TGTGCCACCAGATCCAGGATCACAGATACGCAGTATTTT. Residues: CATRSRITDTQYF.

A remark on this clonotype: Likely a read error: the CDR3 ends without its conserved phenylalanine or tryptophan. The chain is built from TRBV29-1 and TRBJ1-1; D is ambiguous. The CDR3 loop spans 11 amino acids. Germline assignment: CDR1 SQVTM and CDR2 ANQGSEA. V was pared by 2 bases and J by 1 base, with 2 bases between. The CDR3, as DNA: TGCAGCGTTGAAAGGAACACTGAAGCTTTCTCT. Translating it yields CSVERNTEAFS.

CDR3 nucleotides: TGTGCCAGCAGGTCCCTTGCGGGGGCGTCGGAGACCCAGTACTTC. Translating gives CASRSLAGASETQYF. This chain connects TRBV11-2 to TRBJ2-7; tentatively, D is TRBD2 (7 bases). The end of the DNA aligns better with TRBJ2-5, so the J call may be wrong. The length of the CDR3 is 15 residues. The germline CDR1 and CDR2 sequences are SGHAT and FQNNGV.

The V and J genes are TRBV3-1 and TRBJ1-1; 7 positions match TRBD1. The CDR3 has 15 residues. Germline lookup yields CDR1 LGHDT and CDR2 YNNKEL (reference sequence). With 3 bases clipped from V and 0 bases from J, the junction kept 4 bases outside the gene matches. The CDR3 bases are TGTGCCAGCAGCCACTGGGACAGCCTGAACACTGAAGCTTTCTTT. Protein sequence: CASSHWDSLNTEAFF.

The rearrangement joins TRBV7-2 to TRBJ2-7; TRBD1 matches 9 bases. V lost 2 bases and J lost 6; bases outside the gene matches: 8. The CDR3 covers 15 residues. CDR1 is SGHTA and CDR2 is FQGNSA in the germline V gene. The CDR3 spells CASSLRRDRASEQYF. The CDR3 nucleotides are TGTGCCAGCAGCTTACGCCGGGACAGGGCAAGCGAGCAGTACTTC.

The chain employs TRBV10-3 and TRBJ1-1; D is ambiguous. V was cut by 5 bases and J by 1 base, with 8 bases left in between. The CDR3 covers 13 residues. From germline, CDR1 is ENHRY and CDR2 SYGVKD. The chain's CDR3 is CAISIEANTEAFF. DNA of the CDR3: TGTGCCATCAGTATCGAAGCGAACACTGAAGCTTTCTTT.

This clonotype was counted once. The DNA is left out, because the CDR3 cannot be placed on it with certainty; the CDR3 is given as TCRdb lists it. The rearrangement joins TRBV29-1 to TRBJ1-4; the table gives TRBD1 as D, unverified against the DNA. Germline CDR1 and CDR2: SQVTM and ANQGSEA. A total of 12 residues make up the CDR3, ends included. The CDR3 here is CSVGDGNEKRFF.

This clonotype was counted only a few times. The genes are TRBV25-1 and TRBJ2-7; the match to TRBD1 covers 11 bases. In germline, CDR1 is MGHDK, CDR2 SYGVNS. CDR3 length: 15 amino acids. V gave up 4 bases and J gave up 5 bases; unmatched junction bases: 7. Here the CDR3 reads CASSVWTGGMDEQYF. Written as DNA, the CDR3 is TGTGCCAGCAGTGTCTGGACAGGGGGCATGGACGAGCAGTACTTC.

Notes on this clonotype: A read error may be the cause here, since a much bigger clone is one base away. The chain carries TRBV2 and TRBJ2-1; a weak D match, TRBD2 (5 bases). The germline V gene has CDR1 SNHLY and CDR2 FYNNEI. This CDR3 has 11 amino acids. CDR3 DNA: TGTACCAGCAGGCGGGTCTATGAGCAGTTCTTC. Translating gives CTSRRVYEQFF.

This clonotype has ten or more counts. The V call is TRBV28, the J call TRBJ1-2, with D unresolved. This CDR3 region has 13 residues. V lost 6 bases, J lost 4 bases, and 12 bases lay in between. Germline CDR1 MDHEN, CDR2 SYDVKM. The CDR3 here is CASSPDGRYGYTF. CDR3 bases: TGTGCCAGCAGCCCTGACGGACGCTATGGCTACACCTTC.

This clonotype was counted ten times or more. The V gene is TRBV7-9, the J gene TRBJ2-7; 7 bases are shared with TRBD1. This CDR3 has 14 amino acids. The junction had 4 bases not matched to a gene; V was cut back by 1 base and J by 4 bases. Germline V gene sequence: CDR1 SEHNR, CDR2 FQNEAQ (reference sequence). This chain's CDR3 is CASSLGVQGYEQYF. In DNA form, the CDR3 reads TGTGCCAGCAGCTTAGGAGTACAGGGGTACGAGCAGTACTTC.

This clonotype was observed many times. V usage is TRBV7-2 and J usage is TRBJ2-1; D remains unclear. The CDR3 loop spans 12 amino acids. Germline V lookup: CDR1 SGHTA, CDR2 FQGNSA. The ends were cut back, 1 base at V and 8 bases at J, with 6 bases in the middle. The chain's CDR3 is CASSLVEDEQFF. CDR3 nucleotides: TGTGCCAGCAGCTTAGTAGAAGATGAGCAGTTCTTC.

A few counts support this clonotype. The rearrangement joins TRBV7-3 to TRBJ2-1, with D tentatively TRBD2 (6 bases). The germline V gene encodes CDR1 SGHTA and CDR2 FQGTGA. Trimming took off 0 bases at V and 0 bases at J, with 15 bases between the two ends. This CDR3 comprises 18 residues. The CDR3 loop is CASSLTYGRGSSYNEQFF. CDR3 nucleotide sequence: TGTGCCAGCAGCTTAACGTACGGGCGGGGAAGCTCCTACAATGAGCAGTTCTTC.

The chain has TRBV27 and TRBJ1-2; the D is unclear. Germline values: CDR1 MNHEY, CDR2 SMNVEV (reference sequence). The germline V and J ends were trimmed by 8 bases and 1 base, with 11 bases remaining between them. The CDR3 covers 13 residues. As DNA, the CDR3 is TGTGCCAGCGGTAGGAACAGTAACTATGGCTACACCTTC. Translating gives CASGRNSNYGYTF.

This clonotype was detected ten times or more. The CDR3 sequence: CSAGDGYEQYF. CDR3 nucleotides: TGCAGCGCCGGGGACGGCTACGAGCAGTACTTC. The chain is built from TRBV29-1 and TRBJ2-7; D tentatively reads TRBD1 or TRBD2 (5 bases each). CDR3 length: 11 residues. V was clipped by 7 bases and J by 3 bases, with 10 bases between them. CDR1 is SQVTM and CDR2 is ANQGSEA in the germline V gene.

This clonotype was detected many times. The chain carries TRBV20-1 and TRBJ2-2; 11 nucleotides align to TRBD2. V shed 4 bases, J shed 3 bases, and the junction held 1 base outside the gene matches. This CDR3 region has 14 residues. Germline lookup yields CDR1 DFQATT and CDR2 SNEGSKA (reference sequence). CDR3 nucleotide sequence: TGCAGTGCTAAACTAGCGGGGGACACCGGGGAGCTGTTTTTT. Amino acid sequence: CSAKLAGDTGELFF.

In this sample, this clonotype turned up a few times. V is TRBV14 and J is TRBJ2-7; 7 bases agree with TRBD1. V trimming: 1 base; J trimming: 3 bases; junction bases outside the gene matches: 6. This CDR3 spans 15 amino acids. Germline CDR1 and CDR2: SGHDN and FVKESK. In DNA form, the CDR3 reads TGTGCCAGCAGCCAAGCAACAGGGGCCTTCTACGAGCAGTACTTC. This codes for CASSQATGAFYEQYF.

Of note for this clonotype: A read error is likely, as this CDR3 ends without the conserved phenylalanine or tryptophan. V and J are TRBV5-1 and TRBJ1-2, with D possibly being TRBD1 (5 bases). The germline V gene has CDR1 SGHRS and CDR2 YFSETQ. Between the trimmed V and J ends, which lost 6 bases and 4 bases, there was a span of 19 bases. The CDR3 runs to 15 residues. CDR3: CASTIDREPIYGYTV. CDR3 DNA sequence: TGCGCCAGCACAATCGACAGAGAGCCAATCTATGGCTACACCGTC.

The chain joins TRBV20-1 to TRBJ2-7; tentative D call: TRBD1 (7 bases). Germline CDR1 is DFQATT and CDR2 is SNEGSKA (reference sequence). V lost 4 bases to trimming and J lost 6 bases, with 16 bases between them. This CDR3 contains 13 residues. This CDR3 reads CSAIRQGGGEQYF. The CDR3 bases are TGCAGTGCTATCAGACAGGGAGGTGGCGAGCAGTACTTC.

This clonotype was counted at least ten times. The V gene is TRBV7-8, the J gene TRBJ2-7, with 8 bases matching TRBD1. The V gene end was trimmed by 5 bases and the J gene end by 7 bases; junction bases not matched to a gene: 7. Germline V CDR1 and CDR2: SGHVS, FQNEAQ. The CDR3 has 13 residues. The DNA for the CDR3 is TGTGCCAGCAGCAAACAGGGGGTCGGAGAGCAGTACTTC. This translates into CASSKQGVGEQYF.

The table lists this clonotype with a few counts. The V and J genes are TRBV5-1 and TRBJ2-1, with D unclear. The CDR3 sequence is 15 residues long. V was shortened by 6 bases and J by 0 bases, with 13 bases between the two germline ends. Germline values: CDR1 SGHRS, CDR2 YFSETQ. The CDR3 coding sequence is TGCGCCAGCAAAATTGGCAGCGACTCCTACAATGAGCAGTTCTTC. This encodes CASKIGSDSYNEQFF.

The rearrangement joins TRBV20-1 to TRBJ2-7; TRBD1 might be the D (6 bases). Trimming took off 5 bases at V and 1 base at J, with 12 bases between the two ends. CDR1 DFQATT and CDR2 SNEGSKA come from the germline V gene (reference sequence). This CDR3 spans 13 amino acids. The CDR3 loop reads CSAYRDKSYEQYF. The CDR3 nucleotides are TGCAGTGCTTACCGGGACAAGTCCTACGAGCAGTACTTC.

V and J are TRBV10-3 and TRBJ1-1; 9 bases match TRBD1. The CDR3 length is 13 residues. CDR1 ENHRY and CDR2 SYGVKD come from the germline V gene. V lost 8 bases, J lost 3 bases, and 4 bases stayed unmatched. This chain's CDR3 is CAIGRQGDTEAFF. CDR3 DNA sequence: TGTGCCATCGGGCGACAGGGGGACACTGAAGCTTTCTTT.

This sequence joins TRBV7-2 and TRBJ2-1; TRBD2 matches 7 bases. In germline, CDR1 is SGHTA, CDR2 FQGNSA. V trimming: 1 base; J trimming: 7 bases; junction bases outside the gene matches: 10. The CDR3 sequence is 16 residues long. CDR3 sequence reads: CASSLDVQRGGNEQFF. The CDR3 DNA reads as TGTGCCAGCAGCTTAGATGTCCAGCGGGGAGGTAATGAGCAGTTCTTC.

The J gene is TRBJ2-4, the V gene TRBV25-1; D might be TRBD1 (5 bases). Deletions cut 3 bases from V and 13 bases from J, with 19 bases between. The CDR3 has 14 residues. CDR1 and CDR2 (germline): MGHDK, SYGVNS. The CDR3: CASSEGGAATEQYF. The CDR3 coding sequence is TGTGCCAGCAGTGAGGGTGGGGCGGCTACAGAGCAGTACTTC.

In its sample, this clonotype was seen many times. DNA of the CDR3: TGTGCCAGCAGCTTGGGTACAGGGAGCATCGACGAGCAGTACTTC. This encodes CASSLGTGSIDEQYF. The rearrangement links TRBV7-3 to TRBJ2-7; D perhaps matches TRBD1 (6 bases). Germline CDR1 reads SGHTA; CDR2 reads FQGTGA. Trimming left V 3 bases short and J 5 bases short, with 17 bases between. There are 15 residues in the CDR3.

Only a few counts were recorded for this clonotype. V is TRBV28 and J is TRBJ2-7, with 12 bases fitting TRBD1. The CDR3 is 15 amino acids. V lost 5 bases to trimming and J lost 7 bases; unmatched junction nucleotides: 9. Germline CDR1 is MDHEN and CDR2 is SYDVKM. CDR3 loop: CASSEGQGASDEQYF. The CDR3 DNA sequence: TGTGCCAGCAGTGAGGGACAGGGGGCGTCGGATGAGCAGTACTTC.

This clonotype appeared many times. V usage is TRBV29-1 and J usage is TRBJ2-1; D is unresolved. CDR3 length: 12 residues. The germline V gene has CDR1 SQVTM and CDR2 ANQGSEA. Deletions cut 4 bases from V and 0 bases from J, with 4 bases between. This CDR3 is CSVGSSYNEQFF. CDR3 coding DNA: TGCAGCGTTGGGAGCTCCTACAATGAGCAGTTCTTC.

A remark on this clonotype: The germline gene is not matched at one end of the junction; a read error may be the cause. The chain couples TRBV12-3 or TRBV12-4 to TRBJ2-1; D ambiguous. The CDR3 covers 15 residues. Here the CDR3 reads CASSLFAGDGNEQFF. CDR3 sequence (DNA): TGTGCCAGTAGTTTGTTTGCTGGGGATGGCAATGAGCAGTTCTTC.

The chain is built from TRBV20-1 and TRBJ2-3; 11 positions match TRBD2. Trimming took 4 bases from V and 2 from J; bases not matched to a gene: 11. CDR3 length: 17 residues. Germline lookup yields CDR1 DFQATT and CDR2 SNEGSKA (reference sequence). The CDR3 DNA reads TGCAGTGCTACCAGCCTAGCGGGGGGCCGACACACAGATACGCAGTATTTT. Its translation is CSATSLAGGRHTDTQYF.

The gene calls are TRBV20-1 and TRBJ2-7; D might be TRBD1 (6 bases). The tail of the sequence fits TRBJ2-5 better, so the J call may be wrong. The CDR3 is made up of 13 amino acids. Germline V gene sequence: CDR1 DFQATT, CDR2 SNEGSKA (reference sequence). The CDR3 DNA reads as TGCAGTGCTAGATACAGGGTTGGGGAGACCCAGTACTTC. This codes for CSARYRVGETQYF.